Presented here are 9 T cell receptor beta chains from one specimen sequenced in a study of control samples from healthy donors and cancer patients. Sequencing was performed with immunoSEQ multiplex PCR; in TCRdb, only in-frame clones are kept and a portion is missing. The table records some 200,000 clones, around 94% of them present only once. Sample: blood. These receptors came from a man aged 45-60 years in good health.

The chain joins TRBV2 to TRBJ1-2; no firm D call. The CDR3 sequence is 12 residues long. The V and J ends lost 6 bases and 4 bases respectively, with 9 bases between them. Germline CDR1 reads SNHLY; CDR2 reads FYNNEI. CDR3 nucleotides: TGTGCCAGCAGCCCCACGCTCTATGGCTACACCTTC. Translation: CASSPTLYGYTF.

This chain links TRBV9 with TRBJ1-4; TRBD1 aligns across 8 bases. The J segment lost 7 bases and the V segment lost 7 bases, leaving 18 bases of the junction unmatched. The CDR3 length is 17 residues. CDR1 SGDLS and CDR2 YYNGEE come from the germline V gene. Here the CDR3 DNA reads TGTGCCAGCGCCCACTCCGGGACAGGCCGGTTCCCTGAAAAACTGTTTTTT. It specifies CASAHSGTGRFPEKLFF.

The chain recombines TRBV5-1 with TRBJ1-1; tentative D call: TRBD1 (5 bases). Per germline, CDR1 SGHRS and CDR2 YFSETQ. This CDR3 contains 12 residues. The V end lost 0 bases, the J end lost 12 bases, and 12 bases lay between the germline ends. The CDR3 is CASSLGSGSTFF. In DNA form, the CDR3 reads TGCGCCAGCAGCTTGGGTTCAGGGTCGACTTTCTTT.

The gene calls are TRBV4-1 and TRBJ2-1; D is perhaps TRBD1 (5 bases). With 4 bases removed from V and 8 bases from J, the gap between germline ends came to 21 bases. Germline lookup yields CDR1 MGHRA and CDR2 YSYEKL. The CDR3 is 16 residues long. The CDR3 is CASSRARENTDDEQFF. The CDR3 nucleotides are TGCGCCAGCAGCCGTGCCAGGGAAAATACCGACGATGAGCAGTTCTTC.

The chain links TRBV5-4 to TRBJ2-7, with TRBD2 identical over 7 bases. The CDR3 spans 14 residues. V was pared by 3 bases and J by 4 bases, with 7 bases of the junction left unmatched. Germline CDR1 and CDR2: SGHNT and YYREEE (reference sequence). Here the CDR3 reads CASSWGGAQYEQYV. In DNA, the CDR3 is TGTGCCAGCAGCTGGGGGGGAGCCCAATACGAGCAGTACGTC.

This clone was seen a few times. The chain joins TRBV11-2 to TRBJ1-6, with 7 bases aligning to TRBD1. Trimming at V came to 5 bases and at J to 8 bases, leaving 15 bases not matched to a gene. From germline, CDR1 is SGHAT and CDR2 FQNNGV. The CDR3 covers 17 residues. For the CDR3, the DNA is TGTGCCAGCAGCCCAAGAAGACAGGGCGGTTCGGATTCACCCCTCCACTTT. Residues: CASSPRRQGGSDSPLHF.

CDR3 coding DNA: TGTGCCAGCAGCTTTAAAGGGGAGGCTAATGAAAAACTGTTTTTT. This translates into CASSFKGEANEKLFF. This chain joins TRBV5-6 and TRBJ1-4; D might be TRBD1 (5 bases). V lost 2 bases and J 3 bases, leaving 11 bases between the germline ends. Germline V lookup: CDR1 SGHDT, CDR2 YYEEEE. The CDR3 contains 15 residues.

This clone was found a few times. J is TRBJ1-1 and V is TRBV10-3; no clear D. CDR3 size: 12 residues. Deletions cut 10 bases from V and 0 bases from J, with 9 bases between. Germline loops: CDR1 ENHRY, CDR2 SYGVKD. The CDR3 coding sequence is TGTGCCAGCCGGGCCATGAACACTGAAGCTTTCTTT. Its protein product is CASRAMNTEAFF.

The table lists this clone with a count of one. The chain employs TRBV15 and TRBJ2-5, with D possibly matching TRBD1 (7 bases). V dropped 3 bases and J dropped 7 bases, with 18 bases sitting between them. The CDR3 runs to 15 residues. Germline V lookup: CDR1 LNHNV, CDR2 YYDKDF (reference sequence). The CDR3 reads CATSRAPPGDRTQYF. The CDR3 coding sequence is TGTGCCACCAGCAGGGCCCCCCCGGGGGACAGGACCCAGTACTTC.